These 3 T cell receptor beta chains share one sample of origin, sequenced in a study of cytomegalovirus exposure and HLA in healthy donors. The PCR used 60 Vbeta and 13 Jbeta primers. Repertoires were generated with immunoSEQ multiplex PCR, while TCRdb's copy carries only in-frame clones and drops some. Of 85,000 to 100,000 clones in the sample, about 90% were seen once. The sample comprised PBMCs. These receptor sequences come from a man younger than 35 in good health and CMV-seronegative.

CDR3 coding DNA: TGTGCCAGCAGCATCCGGACAGGGGAAGCCTACGAGCAGTACTTC. Translation gives CASSIRTGEAYEQYF. The rearrangement uses TRBV11-2 and TRBJ2-5, with 9 positions matching TRBD1. The J call is uncertain, as TRBJ2-7 better fits the DNA end. Germline V gives CDR1 SGHAT, CDR2 FQNNGV. The CDR3 runs to 15 residues.

This clone has just one count. The chain recombines TRBV4-1 with TRBJ2-7; D remains ambiguous. Trimming shortened V by 4 bases and J by 2 bases, and 18 bases separated the two germline ends. This CDR3 is built from 16 residues. Germline values: CDR1 MGHRA, CDR2 YSYEKL. CDR3 in amino acids: CASSLINQAEAYEQYF. The CDR3 DNA reads as TGCGCCAGCAGCCTTATAAATCAGGCAGAAGCCTACGAGCAGTACTTC.

V gene TRBV29-1 combines with J gene TRBJ2-3; 8 nucleotides line up with TRBD1. CDR1 SQVTM and CDR2 ANQGSEA come from the germline V gene. V was pared by 4 bases and J by 10 bases, with 10 bases of the junction left unmatched. The CDR3 extends over 13 amino acids. The CDR3 nucleotides are TGCAGCGTTGTGGCAGGGGGCGCTTTCGCGCAGTATTTT. It yields the protein CSVVAGGAFAQYF.